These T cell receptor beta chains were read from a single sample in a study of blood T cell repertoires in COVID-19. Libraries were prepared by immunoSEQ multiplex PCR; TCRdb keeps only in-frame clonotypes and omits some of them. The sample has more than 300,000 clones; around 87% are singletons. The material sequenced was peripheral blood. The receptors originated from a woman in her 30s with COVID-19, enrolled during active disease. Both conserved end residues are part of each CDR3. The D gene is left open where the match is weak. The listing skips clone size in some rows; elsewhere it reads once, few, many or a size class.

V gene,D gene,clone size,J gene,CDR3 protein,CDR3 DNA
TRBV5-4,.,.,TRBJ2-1,CASSLSLGVGLLETGNEQFF,TGTGCCAGCAGCTTGAGCCTCGGCGTCGGACTACTAGAAACCGGAAATGAGCAGTTCTTC
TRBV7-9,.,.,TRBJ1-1,CASSRRQDGGTEAFF,TGTGCCAGCAGCCGGAGACAGGACGGGGGGACTGAAGCTTTCTTT
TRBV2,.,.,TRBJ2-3,CASIREFESDTQYF,TGTGCCAGCATCCGTGAGTTCGAATCAGATACGCAGTATTTT
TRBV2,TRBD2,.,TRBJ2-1,CASSAAGVQFF,TGTGCCAGCAGTGCTGCGGGAGTGCAGTTCTTC
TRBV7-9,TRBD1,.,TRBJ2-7,CASSLGYRGRHEQYF,TGTGCCAGCAGCTTAGGGTATAGGGGGCGGCACGAGCAGTACTTC
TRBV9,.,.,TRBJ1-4,CASSVGGSGTGEKLFF,TGTGCCAGCAGCGTAGGGGGCTCAGGGACTGGGGAAAAACTGTTTTTT
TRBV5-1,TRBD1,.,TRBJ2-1,CASSPDRNNEQFF,TGCGCCAGCAGCCCGGACAGGAACAATGAGCAGTTCTTC
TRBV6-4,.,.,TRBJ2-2,CASSTEGGSTGELFF,TGTGCCAGCAGCACGGAGGGAGGAAGCACCGGGGAGCTGTTTTTT
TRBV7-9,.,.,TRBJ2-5,CASSRLQGYQETQYF,TGTGCCAGCAGCCGACTTCAGGGGTACCAAGAGACCCAGTACTTC
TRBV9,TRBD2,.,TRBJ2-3,CASSTGGRAGDTQYF,TGTGCCAGCAGCACCGGGGGGAGGGCCGGAGATACGCAGTATTTT
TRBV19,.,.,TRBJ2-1,CASSIQKRIHNEQFF,TGTGCCAGTAGTATACAAAAGCGGATACACAATGAGCAGTTCTTC
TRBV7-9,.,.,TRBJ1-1,CASSRREDTEAFF,TGTGCCAGCAGCCGCCGGGAGGACACTGAAGCTTTCTTT
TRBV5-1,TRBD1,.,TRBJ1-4,CASRLRTGGEKLFF,TGCGCCAGCAGACTAAGGACAGGGGGGGAAAAACTGTTTTTT
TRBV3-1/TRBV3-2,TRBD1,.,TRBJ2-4,CASSHPDRGLSKNIQYF,TGTGCCAGCAGCCATCCAGACAGGGGTTTGTCCAAAAACATTCAGTACTTC
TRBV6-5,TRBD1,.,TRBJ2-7,CASSYRTGSGYEQYF,TGTGCCAGCAGTTACCGGACAGGGTCAGGGTACGAGCAGTACTTC
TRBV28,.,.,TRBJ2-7,CASSLGYYEQYF,TGTGCCAGCAGTCTCGGTTACTACGAGCAGTACTTC
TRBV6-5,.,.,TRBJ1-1,CASLQQGPTDTEAFF,TGTGCCAGCCTGCAGCAGGGCCCTACCGACACTGAAGCTTTCTTT
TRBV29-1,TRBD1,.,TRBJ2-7,CSVKGQGWNEQYF,TGCAGCGTGAAAGGACAGGGGTGGAACGAGCAGTACTTC
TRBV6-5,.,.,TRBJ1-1,CASSWRGGDTEAFF,TGTGCCAGCAGTTGGCGGGGTGGTGACACTGAAGCTTTCTTT
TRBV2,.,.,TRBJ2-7,CASRRDNGYYEQYF,TGTGCCAGCCGCAGGGACAACGGTTACTACGAGCAGTACTTC
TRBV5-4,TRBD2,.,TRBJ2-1,CASSSGLAGGNNEQFF,TGTGCCAGCAGCTCCGGACTAGCGGGAGGTAACAATGAGCAGTTCTTC
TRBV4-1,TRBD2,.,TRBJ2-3,CASSQDRLAGLTDTQYF,TGCGCCAGCAGCCAAGATCGGCTAGCGGGACTCACAGATACGCAGTATTTT
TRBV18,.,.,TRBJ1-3,CASAPGPDFSGNTIYF,TGTGCCAGCGCTCCGGGTCCAGATTTTTCTGGAAACACCATATATTTT
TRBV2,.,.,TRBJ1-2,CASSDPVAPGHDYGYTF,TGTGCCAGCAGTGACCCCGTGGCGCCGGGACACGACTATGGCTACACCTTC
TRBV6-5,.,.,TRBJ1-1,CASSRDTEAFF,TGTGCCAGCAGCCGGGACACTGAAGCTTTCTTT
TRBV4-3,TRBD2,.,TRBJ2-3,CASSLGLAATDTQYF,TGCGCCAGCAGCCTAGGACTAGCGGCAACAGATACGCAGTATTTT
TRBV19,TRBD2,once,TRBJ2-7,CASAVGAGVVGEQYF,TGTGCCAGTGCCGTAGGAGCGGGAGTGGTAGGCGAGCAGTACTTC
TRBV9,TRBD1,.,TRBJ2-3,CASSVAGQGTDTQYF,TGTGCCAGCAGCGTAGCGGGACAGGGGACAGATACGCAGTATTTT
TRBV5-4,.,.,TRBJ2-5,CASSLAGPETQYF,TGTGCCAGCAGCTTGGCAGGGCCGGAGACCCAGTACTTC
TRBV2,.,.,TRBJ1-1,CASQQGGFGEAFF,TGTGCCAGCCAGCAGGGAGGATTCGGTGAAGCTTTCTTT
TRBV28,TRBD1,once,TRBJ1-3,CASSLGGRGRNTIYF,TGTGCCAGCAGTCTTGGGGGCAGGGGGAGAAACACCATATATTTT
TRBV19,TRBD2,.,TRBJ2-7,CASSAGTSGNTYEQYF,TGTGCCAGTAGTGCAGGGACTAGCGGGAACACCTACGAGCAGTACTTC
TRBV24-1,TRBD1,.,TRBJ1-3,CATSDPGQGGNTIYF,TGTGCCACCAGTGACCCGGGACAGGGTGGAAACACCATATATTTT
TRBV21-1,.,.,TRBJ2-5,CASSKGRGSWKETQYF,TGTGCCAGCAGCAAAGGCAGGGGGTCGTGGAAAGAGACCCAGTACTTC
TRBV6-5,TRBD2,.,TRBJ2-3,CASSFAGEPDTQYF,TGTGCCAGCAGTTTCGCGGGAGAACCAGATACGCAGTATTTT
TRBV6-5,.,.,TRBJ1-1,CASTPGVGNTEAFF,TGTGCCAGCACCCCAGGGGTGGGAAACACTGAAGCTTTCTTT
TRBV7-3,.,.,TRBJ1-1,CASSSPGGDTEAFF,TGCGCCAGCAGCTCCCCGGGGGGGGACACTGAAGCTTTCTTT
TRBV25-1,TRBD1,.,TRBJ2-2,CASNEQGQRELFF,TGTGCCAGCAATGAACAGGGGCAGAGGGAGCTGTTTTTT
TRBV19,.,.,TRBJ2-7,CASSSRPLHYEQYF,TGTGCCAGTAGTTCCAGGCCCCTACACTACGAGCAGTACTTC
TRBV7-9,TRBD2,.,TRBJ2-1,CASSLARGLASYNEQFF,TGTGCCAGCAGCTTAGCGAGGGGACTAGCGTCATACAATGAGCAGTTCTTC
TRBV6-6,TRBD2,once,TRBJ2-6,CASSRGGAGASGANVLTF,TGTGCCAGCAGTCGGGGGGGAGCGGGAGCCTCTGGGGCCAACGTCCTGACTTTC
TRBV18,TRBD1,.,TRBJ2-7,CASSPGQGMLEQYF,TGTGCCAGCTCGCCGGGACAGGGAATGTTGGAGCAGTACTTC
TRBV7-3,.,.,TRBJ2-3,CASSLKGQGTLTQYF,TGTGCCAGCAGCTTAAAGGGCCAGGGGACGTTGACGCAGTATTTT
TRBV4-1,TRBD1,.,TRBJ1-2,CASSRGTGGNYGYTF,TGCGCCAGCAGCCGAGGGACAGGGGGCAACTATGGCTACACCTTC
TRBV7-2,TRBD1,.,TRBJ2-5,CASSVPGTAEETQYF,TGTGCCAGCAGCGTTCCCGGGACAGCTGAAGAGACCCAGTACTTC
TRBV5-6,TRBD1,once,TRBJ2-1,CASSYAGTGGFEQFF,TGTGCCAGCAGCTATGCCGGGACAGGGGGCTTTGAGCAGTTCTTC
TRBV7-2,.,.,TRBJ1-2,CASSLGRGYGYTF,TGTGCCAGCAGCCTAGGACGGGGCTATGGCTACACCTTC
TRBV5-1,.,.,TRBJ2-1,CASSLAARVLDEQFF,TGCGCCAGCAGCTTGGCCGCCCGGGTCCTGGATGAGCAGTTCTTC
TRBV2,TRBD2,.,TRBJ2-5,CASSLAGGPSETQYF,TGTGCCAGCAGTCTAGCGGGAGGGCCCTCAGAGACCCAGTACTTC
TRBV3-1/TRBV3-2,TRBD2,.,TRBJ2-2,CASSHSGRAPGELFF,TGTGCCAGCAGCCACAGCGGGAGGGCCCCCGGGGAGCTGTTTTTT
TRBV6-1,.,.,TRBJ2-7,CASSESGFYEQYF,TGTGCCAGCAGTGAATCGGGGTTCTACGAGCAGTACTTC
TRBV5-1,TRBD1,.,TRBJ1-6,CASSITGQGNSPLHF,TGCGCCAGCAGCATAACGGGACAGGGAAATTCACCCCTCCACTTT
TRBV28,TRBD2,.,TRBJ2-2,CASSFTSGSSIGELFF,TGTGCCAGCAGTTTCACTAGCGGGAGTTCTATCGGGGAGCTGTTTTTT
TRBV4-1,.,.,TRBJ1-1,CASSQGGLNTEAFF,TGCGCCAGCAGCCAAGGGGGCCTGAACACTGAAGCTTTCTTT
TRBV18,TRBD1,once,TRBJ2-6,CASSPPGQGAPGANVLTF,TGTGCCAGCTCACCACCGGGACAGGGGGCGCCCGGGGCCAACGTCCTGACTTTC
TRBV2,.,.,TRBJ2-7,CASGQRSTYEQYF,TGTGCCAGCGGCCAGCGGTCAACCTACGAGCAGTACTTC
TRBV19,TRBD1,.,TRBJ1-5,CASSIPTGGSNQPQHF,TGTGCCAGTAGTATACCGACAGGGGGAAGCAATCAGCCCCAGCATTTT
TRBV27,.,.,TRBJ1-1,CASSPLRGRFNTEAFF,TGTGCCAGCAGTCCCCTCCGGGGAAGATTTAACACTGAAGCTTTCTTT
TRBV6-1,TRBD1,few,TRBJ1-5,CASSLGQGNQPQHF,TGTGCCAGCAGTTTGGGACAGGGCAATCAGCCCCAGCATTTT